Listed below are T cell receptor beta chains from one sample, sequenced in a study of T cell repertoires in cytomegalovirus infection. Their antigens remain unidentified. TCRdb re-called the reads with MiXCR, one entry per CDR3 protein. The data contain around 900,000 distinct CDR3 sequences, about a third of them singletons. The specimen was cultured CD8+ T cells from PBMCs, collected from culture after CMV antigen stimulation. These receptors originate from a human donor in good health (CMV status not recorded). Some clones in this sample may be carry-over from other donors' samples. Both conserved end residues are part of each CDR3. Each record gives: CDR3 DNA, CDR3 protein, J gene, V gene, D gene, clone size. D genes are given only for firm matches. For some rows the clone size is stated as once, few or many, or as a class when expanded; others skip it.

TGTGCCAGCAGCTTAGCGTCAGGGGGAGGTAATTCACCCCTCCACTTT CASSLASGGGNSPLHF TRBJ1-6 TRBV7-8 TRBD1 -
TGTGCCAGCAGCTTCGGAGCAGGGGAGATGAATAATTCACCCCTCCACTTT CASSFGAGEMNNSPLHF TRBJ1-6 TRBV7-2 - many
TGTGCCAGCAGTTTATTTCTAGCGTCAGAGACCCAGTACTTC CASSLFLASETQYF TRBJ2-5 TRBV27 - once
TGTGCCAGCAGTGAAGCCAGGTTCAACACCGGGGAGCTGTTTTTT CASSEARFNTGELFF TRBJ2-2 TRBV2 - -
TGTGCCAGCATCGAGCGGGGGGGTACCGGGGAGCTGTTTTTT CASIERGGTGELFF TRBJ2-2 TRBV2 TRBD2 -
TGTGCCAGCAGTTTTGAAAGGGCAGGGGATACCGGGGAGCTGTTTTTT CASSFERAGDTGELFF TRBJ2-2 TRBV27 - few
TGTGCCACTCAACTGACAGGGGATAATTCACCCCTCCACTTT CATQLTGDNSPLHF TRBJ1-6 TRBV19 TRBD1 -
TGTGCCAGCAGTCCTCACTCCCGACAGGGTAGAACCTACGAGCAGTACTTC CASSPHSRQGRTYEQYF TRBJ2-7 TRBV27 TRBD1 -
TGTGCCAGTAACCAGGGTAGCGCTGAAGCTTTCTTT CASNQGSAEAFF TRBJ1-1 TRBV19 - -
TGTGCCACCAGTCAGGACAGGGGGCCCAACTATGGCTACACCTTC CATSQDRGPNYGYTF TRBJ1-2 TRBV15 TRBD1 few
TGTGCCAGCAGCCCCGCGGTTCCGGGCACAGATACGCAGTATTTT CASSPAVPGTDTQYF TRBJ2-3 TRBV5-5 - -
TGTGCCAGCAGCTGGACAGGGTCGGGAGATACGCAGTATTTT CASSWTGSGDTQYF TRBJ2-3 TRBV28 TRBD1 -
TGCAGTGTTGAGGCTAGCGGGGAGTTTGGGGAGCTGTTTTTT CSVEASGEFGELFF TRBJ2-2 TRBV29-1 TRBD2 -
TGTGCCATCAGTGAGTGGGCAGGGCCTAACGCTGGGGCCAACGTCCTGACTTTC CAISEWAGPNAGANVLTF TRBJ2-6 TRBV10-3 - -
TGTGCCAGCAGTTTCCTTCTCCCGGGACAGGGGAGGGAAAAACTGTTTTTT CASSFLLPGQGREKLFF TRBJ1-4 TRBV27 TRBD1 few
TGTGCCAGCAGTGGCCAGGGGAGTATGAATGAGCAGTTCTTC CASSGQGSMNEQFF TRBJ2-1 TRBV6-1 - -
TGTGCCAGCAGTTTATCCCCCACACAGGGCGCCTATGGCTACACCTTC CASSLSPTQGAYGYTF TRBJ1-2 TRBV27 - -
TGTGCCAGCAGTGAAACCACAGGGGTTGAAGCTTTCTTT CASSETTGVEAFF TRBJ1-1 TRBV25-1 TRBD1 few
TGTGCCAGCAGACTCCTGGGGGCCAACGAGCAGTACTTC CASRLLGANEQYF TRBJ2-7 TRBV12-3/TRBV12-4 - -
TGTGCCTGCAAGACCGTAGCCTACGAGCAGTACTTC CACKTVAYEQYF TRBJ2-7 TRBV2 - -
TGTGCCAGCAGCTTGGAAGGGGCCACTGAAGCTTTCTTT CASSLEGATEAFF TRBJ1-1 TRBV5-5 - -
TGTGCCAGCAGAGACCGGGACAGGGGCACTGAAGCTTTCTTT CASRDRDRGTEAFF TRBJ1-1 TRBV7-6 TRBD1 -
TGTGCCAGCAGCTTAGTTTCAGGGGTCGGGGATACGCAGTATTTT CASSLVSGVGDTQYF TRBJ2-3 TRBV7-8 - few
TGTGCCAGCAGTTTTGGTCGAGTCGATTACTACGAGCAGTACTTC CASSFGRVDYYEQYF TRBJ2-7 TRBV12-3/TRBV12-4 - few
TGTGCCAGCAGCCCCGGGGTTAAGGGCTACACCTTC CASSPGVKGYTF TRBJ1-2 TRBV7-6 - -
TGCGCCAGCAGCACCCAGGGGGCCCTGACTTACAATGAGCAGTTCTTC CASSTQGALTYNEQFF TRBJ2-1 TRBV5-1 TRBD1 many
TGTGCCAGCAGCCGGGGAAAGGGCTTCTATGGCTACACCTTC CASSRGKGFYGYTF TRBJ1-2 TRBV12-3/TRBV12-4 - -
TGCGCCAGCAGCCAAGGACAGGGGGCGAAAGGTGGGGCCAACGTCCTGACTTTC CASSQGQGAKGGANVLTF TRBJ2-6 TRBV4-1 TRBD1 many
TGTGCCATCAGTGGTAAATTAGGGGCAGGGATCACTGAAGCTTTCTTT CAISGKLGAGITEAFF TRBJ1-1 TRBV10-3 - once
TGCAGTGCTGACCCCAGAGAAGCGGGACAAGAGACCCAGTACTTC CSADPREAGQETQYF TRBJ2-5 TRBV20-1 TRBD2 few
TGTGCCAGCAGTTACAACAGGGGGGATTCACCCCTCCACTTT CASSYNRGDSPLHF TRBJ1-6 TRBV6-6 TRBD1 -
TGTGCCAGCAGCTCGGACAGGGGCTTAGGGTATGGCTACACCTTC CASSSDRGLGYGYTF TRBJ1-2 TRBV7-2 TRBD1 many
TGTGCCAGCGGCTATCACGGGGGAGCCAAAAACATTCAGTACTTC CASGYHGGAKNIQYF TRBJ2-4 TRBV5-6 - -
TGTGCCAGCAGAAGGGACAAGGCACCCTATGGCTACACCTTC CASRRDKAPYGYTF TRBJ1-2 TRBV2 - few
TGTGCCAGCAGTTACTCCCAGGAGGGACTATATGGAACTGAAGCTTTCTTT CASSYSQEGLYGTEAFF TRBJ1-1 TRBV6-5 - -
TGTGCCAGCAGTGAGGTGGACGACTACACCTTC CASSEVDDYTF TRBJ1-2 TRBV6-6 - -
TGTGCCAGCAGTTTCGCTGTAAGAGGACTTTACGAGCAGTACTTC CASSFAVRGLYEQYF TRBJ2-7 TRBV27 - -
TGTGCCATCGGGGGGGGGGGCTCGGATGAGCAGTTCTTC CAIGGGGSDEQFF TRBJ2-1 TRBV10-3 - -
TGTGCCAGCAGTACATGGACAAGGAATTCACCCCTCCACTTT CASSTWTRNSPLHF TRBJ1-6 TRBV6-1 - -
TGTGCCAGCAGCTTTCCTCCGGGACGCTTGGACTACAATGAGCAGTTCTTC CASSFPPGRLDYNEQFF TRBJ2-1 TRBV13 - few
TGTGCCAGCAGTTACCAGGTCCCCAGAGGAGATACGCAGTATTTT CASSYQVPRGDTQYF TRBJ2-3 TRBV6-6 - -
TGTGCCAGCAGCTACGTTGGAGGGGTACCCGGCGATGAAAAACTGTTTTTT CASSYVGGVPGDEKLFF TRBJ1-4 TRBV7-4 - -
TGTGCCAGCAGCCCAGGGGGCTTCGCGATTGACACTGAAGCTTTCTTT CASSPGGFAIDTEAFF TRBJ1-1 TRBV12-3/TRBV12-4 TRBD1 -
TGTGCCAGCAGCTCGGGCCCTGGGGATGAGCAGTTCTTC CASSSGPGDEQFF TRBJ2-1 TRBV7-9 - once
TGTGCCAGCAGTGAAGCGCAAGGGGATTTCAATCAGCCCCAGCATTTT CASSEAQGDFNQPQHF TRBJ1-5 TRBV2 - few
TGTGCCAGCAGCTTATCCAAACTAGCGGCTATAACCCACAATGAGCAGTTCTTC CASSLSKLAAITHNEQFF TRBJ2-1 TRBV7-3 TRBD2 many
TGTGCCAGCAGCGAAGGAGCGGGGGGGATACTGGATGAGCAGTTCTTC CASSEGAGGILDEQFF TRBJ2-1 TRBV11-2 TRBD2 few
TGTGCCAGCAGGGCATCTGTCCGACAGGGAATCTCTGGGGCCAACGTCCTGACTTTC CASRASVRQGISGANVLTF TRBJ2-6 TRBV2 TRBD1 -
TGTGCCAGCAGCTTCCCCAATAGGGGAAACACCATATATTTT CASSFPNRGNTIYF TRBJ1-3 TRBV7-9 - -
TGTGCCAGCAGTGAATCCGAGGGGCAAGGGTCACCCCTCCACTTT CASSESEGQGSPLHF TRBJ1-6 TRBV25-1 - -
TGTGCCATCAGGTCCGGAAACACCATATATTTT CAIRSGNTIYF TRBJ1-3 TRBV10-3 - -
TGCAGTGCTAGAGCTCTAGCTAGCGGGGGTTACTACAATGAGCAGTTCTTC CSARALASGGYYNEQFF TRBJ2-1 TRBV20-1 TRBD2 -
TGTGCCAGCAGCCCACGAGACAGGGTTAACACTGAAGCTTTCTTT CASSPRDRVNTEAFF TRBJ1-1 TRBV6-1 TRBD1 few
TGTGCCAGCAGAACCGGGACAGGGTTGTTATACGAGCAGTACTTC CASRTGTGLLYEQYF TRBJ2-7 TRBV2 TRBD1 few